These T cell receptor beta chains were read from a single sample in a study of cytomegalovirus exposure and HLA in healthy donors. This table comes from immunoSEQ multiplex PCR, and its TCRdb copy is limited to in-frame clones, with some not included. This table has under 250,000 clones, roughly 90% appearing once. Source material: PBMCs. The origin of the receptors is a man younger than 35 in good health and CMV-seropositive. CDR3s include the opening cysteine and the closing phenylalanine or tryptophan. The D gene is left open where the match is weak. Expanded clones are given a class, and other clones once, few, many or no size at all.

-	TRBV11-3	-	TRBJ2-7	TGTGCCAGCAGCCCGACAGGCGTCTACGAGCAGTACTTC	CASSPTGVYEQYF
-	TRBV7-9	TRBD1	TRBJ1-1	TGTGCCAGCAGCCCGGGACAGGGCCAGAACACTGAAGCTTTCTTT	CASSPGQGQNTEAFF
-	TRBV2	-	TRBJ2-1	TGTGCCAGCAGGCGGACCAACAATGAGCAGTTCTTC	CASRRTNNEQFF
-	TRBV29-1	-	TRBJ2-3	TGCAGCGTCTGGGGGCTAGCTTCCTCCGCGAACACAGATACGCAGTATTTT	CSVWGLASSANTDTQYF
-	TRBV5-1	TRBD1	TRBJ2-7	TGCGCCAGCAGCTACGACAGGGGGAGCTACGAGCAGTACTTC	CASSYDRGSYEQYF
-	TRBV10-2	-	TRBJ1-1	TGCGCCAGCAGGGACCTCGGGACTGAAGCTTTCTTT	CASRDLGTEAFF
-	TRBV27	-	TRBJ2-1	TGTGCCAGCAGTTCGATAATGGGCGGTGAGCAGTTCTTC	CASSSIMGGEQFF
-	TRBV7-2	-	TRBJ2-7	TGTGCCAGCAGCTCACAGCCCTCTGAGATTGTCTACGAGCAGTACTTC	CASSSQPSEIVYEQYF
-	TRBV6-6	-	TRBJ1-2	TGTGCCAGCAGTGGACAGAGGATAGCTAACTATGGCTACACCTTC	CASSGQRIANYGYTF
few	TRBV15	TRBD2	TRBJ2-7	TGTGCCACCAGCTTCCGACGACCGGGACTAGTCAGCCACGAGCAGTACTTC	CATSFRRPGLVSHEQYF
-	TRBV29-1	-	TRBJ2-1	TGCAGCGTTGCTGCGGAGTACTACGACAATGAGCAGTTCTTC	CSVAAEYYDNEQFF
-	TRBV15	TRBD2	TRBJ2-1	TGTGCCACCAGCAGAGTAGGCTCAGCGGGAGTGGTTAATGAGCAGTTCTTC	CATSRVGSAGVVNEQFF
-	TRBV4-1	-	TRBJ2-7	TGCGCCAGCAGCCAAGATCCGAGCGGAGATTACGAGCAGTACTTC	CASSQDPSGDYEQYF
-	TRBV5-1	TRBD1	TRBJ1-4	TGCGCCAGCAGCTTGACTTTGCACAGGGGAGATAATGAAAAACTGTTTTTT	CASSLTLHRGDNEKLFF
-	TRBV28	TRBD1	TRBJ1-2	TGTGCCAGCAGTTTTCCCGTGACAGGGACTAACTATGGCTACACCTTC	CASSFPVTGTNYGYTF
-	TRBV2	-	TRBJ1-2	TGTGCCAGCGCCCGACAGGTCTATGGCTACACCTTC	CASARQVYGYTF
many	TRBV19	TRBD2	TRBJ2-5	TGTGCCAGTAGTTTTACCCCCGGGACTAGAGACGGGACCCAGTACTTC	CASSFTPGTRDGTQYF
-	TRBV30	-	TRBJ2-1	TGTGCCTGGGGAAAAGGGCAGACCCGCTCCTACAATGAGCAGTTCTTC	CAWGKGQTRSYNEQFF
-	TRBV2	TRBD1	TRBJ1-1	TGTGCCAGCTGTCTGGGACAGGGGGCTGACACTGAAGCTTTCTTT	CASCLGQGADTEAFF
-	TRBV28	-	TRBJ2-2	TGTGCCAGCAGTTATCCCGGGAAATCCGGGGAGCTGTTTTTT	CASSYPGKSGELFF
-	TRBV27	-	TRBJ1-2	TGTGCCAGCAGTCCCTCCGCACAGGGAGGGAGGCTGGGAGGCTACACCTTC	CASSPSAQGGRLGGYTF
-	TRBV10-3	-	TRBJ2-7	TGTGCTACGGGAAGGGAAGCCTACGAGCAGTACTTC	CATGREAYEQYF
-	TRBV9	TRBD1	TRBJ1-1	TGTGCCAGCAGCGTAGCTGGGACAGGGGACACTGAAGCTTTCTTT	CASSVAGTGDTEAFF
-	TRBV5-1	TRBD1	TRBJ1-2	TGCGCCAGCAGCTTGGCCGTGGGACAGGACTATGGCTACACCTTC	CASSLAVGQDYGYTF
-	TRBV6-6	-	TRBJ1-1	TGTGCCAGCAGTTATTCGGTCAGGGGGAACACTGAAGCTTTCTTT	CASSYSVRGNTEAFF
-	TRBV9	-	TRBJ2-2	TGTGCCAGCAGCGTAGTAACGGCTAGTGTCGCCGGGGAGCTGTTTTTT	CASSVVTASVAGELFF
-	TRBV6-7	TRBD1	TRBJ2-7	TGTGCCAGCAGTTACGACACAGGGGAGTGGTACGAGCAGTACTTC	CASSYDTGEWYEQYF
-	TRBV6-6	-	TRBJ1-5	TGTGCCAGCAGCCTACTGACAACTCTGGGCAATCAGCCCCAGCATTTT	CASSLLTTLGNQPQHF
-	TRBV5-6	TRBD1	TRBJ2-2	TGTGCCAGCAGCCTGGGACAGGGGGCCACCGGGGAGCTGTTTTTT	CASSLGQGATGELFF
-	TRBV18	-	TRBJ2-3	TGTGCCAGCTCACCTCCTGGACGGGCCCCGTATACGCAGTATTTT	CASSPPGRAPYTQYF
few	TRBV13	TRBD2	TRBJ2-5	TGTGCCAGCAGTTACGGACTAGCTCAAGAGACCCAGTACTTC	CASSYGLAQETQYF
-	TRBV27	TRBD1	TRBJ1-2	TGTGCCAGCAGCCCCAGAACAGGGGAAATCTATGGCTACACCTTC	CASSPRTGEIYGYTF
-	TRBV6-5	TRBD1	TRBJ1-2	TGTGCCAGCAGTCGGGGACAGCTCTATGGCTACACCTTC	CASSRGQLYGYTF
once	TRBV10-1	TRBD2	TRBJ2-5	TGCGCCAGCAGTGAGGAATCTAGCGGGAGTTATCAAGAGACCCAGTACTTC	CASSEESSGSYQETQYF
-	TRBV10-3	-	TRBJ2-1	TGTGCCGCCCTGAGGGGCAGCGGCGACAATGAGCAGTTCTTC	CAALRGSGDNEQFF
-	TRBV4-3	-	TRBJ1-2	TGCGCCAGCAGCCAAGCACCTTATGGGGGGCTTGGCTATGGCTACACCTTC	CASSQAPYGGLGYGYTF
-	TRBV5-4	-	TRBJ2-5	TGTGCCAGCAGCTTGTCATGGGCCACCCAAGAGACCCAGTACTTC	CASSLSWATQETQYF
few	TRBV9	TRBD1	TRBJ1-5	TGTGCCTCCGGGGGGACAGGCTGGGATCAGCCCCAGCATTTT	CASGGTGWDQPQHF
-	TRBV11-3	-	TRBJ1-1	TGTGCCAGCAGCCCGGGCAGGGAAAACACTGAAGCTTTCTTT	CASSPGRENTEAFF
-	TRBV27	TRBD2	TRBJ2-3	TGTGCCAGCAGACAAATAGCGGGAGATATCGATACGCAGTATTTT	CASRQIAGDIDTQYF
-	TRBV5-1	TRBD1	TRBJ2-7	TGCGCCAGCAGCATCGGGACAGGGGGAACCTACGAGCAGTACTTC	CASSIGTGGTYEQYF
-	TRBV6-1	-	TRBJ2-1	TGTGCCAGCAGTGAAGTTGTAACTAATGAGCAGTTCTTC	CASSEVVTNEQFF